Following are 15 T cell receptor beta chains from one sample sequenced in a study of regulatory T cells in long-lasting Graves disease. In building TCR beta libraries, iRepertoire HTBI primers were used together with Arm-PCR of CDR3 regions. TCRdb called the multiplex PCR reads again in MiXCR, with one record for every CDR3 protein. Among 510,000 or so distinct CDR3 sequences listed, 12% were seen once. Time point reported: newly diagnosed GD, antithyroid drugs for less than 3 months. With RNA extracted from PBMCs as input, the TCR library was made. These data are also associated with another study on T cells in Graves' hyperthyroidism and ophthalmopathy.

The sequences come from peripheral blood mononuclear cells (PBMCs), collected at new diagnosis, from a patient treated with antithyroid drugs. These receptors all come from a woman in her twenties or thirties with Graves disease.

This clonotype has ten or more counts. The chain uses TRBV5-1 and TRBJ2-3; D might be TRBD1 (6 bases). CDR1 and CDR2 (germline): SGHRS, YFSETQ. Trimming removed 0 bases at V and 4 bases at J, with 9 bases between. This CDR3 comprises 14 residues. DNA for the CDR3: TGCGCCAGCAGCTTGGGAACAGGGCCAGATACGCAGTATTTT. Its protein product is CASSLGTGPDTQYF.

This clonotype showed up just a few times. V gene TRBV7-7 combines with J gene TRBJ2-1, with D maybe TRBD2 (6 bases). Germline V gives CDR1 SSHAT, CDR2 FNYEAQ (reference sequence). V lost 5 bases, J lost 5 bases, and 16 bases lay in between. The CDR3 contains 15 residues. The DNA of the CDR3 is TGTGCCAGCAGCAGGGGACTCCCGGGGAACAATGAGCAGTTCTTC. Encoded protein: CASSRGLPGNNEQFF.

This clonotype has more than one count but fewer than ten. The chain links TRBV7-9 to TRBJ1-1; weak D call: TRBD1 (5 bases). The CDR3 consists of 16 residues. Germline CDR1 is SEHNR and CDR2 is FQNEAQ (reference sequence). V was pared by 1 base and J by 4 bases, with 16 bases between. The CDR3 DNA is TGTGCCAGCAGCTTAGAATTGGCCAAGGGGTTCACTGAAGCTTTCTTT. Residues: CASSLELAKGFTEAFF. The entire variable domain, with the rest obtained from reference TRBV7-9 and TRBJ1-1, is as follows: DTGVSQNPRHKITKRGQNVTFRCDPISEHNRLYWYRQTLGQGPEFLTYFQNEAQLEKSRLLSDRFSAERPKGSFSTLEIQRTEQGDSAMYLCASSLELAKGFTEAFFGQGTRLTVV.

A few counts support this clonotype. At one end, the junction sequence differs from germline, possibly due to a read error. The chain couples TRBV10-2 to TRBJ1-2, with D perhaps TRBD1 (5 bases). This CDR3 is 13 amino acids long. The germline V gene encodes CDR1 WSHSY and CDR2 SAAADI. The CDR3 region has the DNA TGCGCCAGCAGTGAGCCGGGACCCCCCTTACATTTCTTC. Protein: CASSEPGPPLHFF.

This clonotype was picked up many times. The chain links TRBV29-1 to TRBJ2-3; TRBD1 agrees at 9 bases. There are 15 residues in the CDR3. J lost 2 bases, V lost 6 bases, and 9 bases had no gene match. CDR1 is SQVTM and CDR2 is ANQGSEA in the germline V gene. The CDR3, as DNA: TGCAGCGTCGAGGGGGGACAGGGAATCACAGATACGCAGTATTTT. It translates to CSVEGGQGITDTQYF.

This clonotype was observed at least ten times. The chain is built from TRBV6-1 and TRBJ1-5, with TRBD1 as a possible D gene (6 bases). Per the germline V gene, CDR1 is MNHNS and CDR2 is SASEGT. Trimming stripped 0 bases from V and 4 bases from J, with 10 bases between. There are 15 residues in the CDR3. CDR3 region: CASSEATGTNQPQHF. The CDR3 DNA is TGTGCCAGCAGTGAAGCTACAGGGACGAATCAGCCCCAGCATTTT.

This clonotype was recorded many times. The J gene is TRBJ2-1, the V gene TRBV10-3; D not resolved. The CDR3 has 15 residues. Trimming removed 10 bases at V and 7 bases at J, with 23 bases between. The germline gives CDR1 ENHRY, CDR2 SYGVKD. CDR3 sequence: CATLEPGRLPNEQFF. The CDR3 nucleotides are TGTGCCACCCTAGAACCGGGCCGACTTCCAAATGAGCAGTTCTTC.

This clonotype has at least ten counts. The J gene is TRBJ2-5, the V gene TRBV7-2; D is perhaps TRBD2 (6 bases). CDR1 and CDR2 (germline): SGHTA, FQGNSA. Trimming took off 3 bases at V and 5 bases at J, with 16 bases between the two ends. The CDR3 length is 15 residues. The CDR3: CASSFYGASGETQYF. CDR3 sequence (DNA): TGTGCCAGCAGCTTCTACGGCGCGAGCGGGGAGACCCAGTACTTC.

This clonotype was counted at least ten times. Written as DNA, the CDR3 is TGCAGCGCTGGACAGACTAGCACAGATACGCAGTATTTT. It translates to CSAGQTSTDTQYF. This sequence joins TRBV29-1 and TRBJ2-3; a possible D gene is TRBD1 (6 bases). CDR3 size: 13 residues. Germline-derived CDR1 and CDR2 are SQVTM and ANQGSEA. V dropped 7 bases and J dropped 0 bases, with 11 bases sitting between them.

The CDR3 nucleotides are TGTGCCACCAGTACAGGCGGGGGGAACGAGCAGTACTTC. Protein: CATSTGGGNEQYF. V and J are TRBV24-1 and TRBJ2-7; TRBD2 aligns across 8 bases. Trimming cost V 6 bases and J 5 bases; bases outside gene matches: 5. The CDR3 is made up of 13 amino acids. Per the germline V gene, CDR1 is KGHDR and CDR2 is SFDVKD.

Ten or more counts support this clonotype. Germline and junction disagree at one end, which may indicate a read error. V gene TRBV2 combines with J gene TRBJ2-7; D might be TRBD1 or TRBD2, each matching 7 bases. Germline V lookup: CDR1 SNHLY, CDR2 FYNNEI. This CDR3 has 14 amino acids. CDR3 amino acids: CASSQARGGYEQYF. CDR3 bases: TGTGCCAGCAGTCAAGCCAGGGGGGGATACGAGCAGTACTTC.

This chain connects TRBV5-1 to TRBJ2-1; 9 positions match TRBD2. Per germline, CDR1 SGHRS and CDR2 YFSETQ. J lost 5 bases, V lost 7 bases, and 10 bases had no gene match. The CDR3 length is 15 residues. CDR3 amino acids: CASGLSGRGDNEQFF. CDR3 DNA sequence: TGCGCCAGCGGTCTTAGCGGGAGAGGGGACAATGAGCAGTTCTTC.

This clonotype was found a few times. The CDR3 sequence is CASSYYLRTSAEQYF. The CDR3 bases are TGTGCCAGCAGTTACTATCTTAGGACTAGCGCCGAGCAGTACTTC. This sequence joins TRBV6-5 and TRBJ2-7; 9 positions agree with TRBD2. The CDR3 contains 15 residues. J was trimmed by 6 bases and V by 1 base; bases with no gene match: 7. From germline, CDR1 is MNHEY and CDR2 SVGAGI.

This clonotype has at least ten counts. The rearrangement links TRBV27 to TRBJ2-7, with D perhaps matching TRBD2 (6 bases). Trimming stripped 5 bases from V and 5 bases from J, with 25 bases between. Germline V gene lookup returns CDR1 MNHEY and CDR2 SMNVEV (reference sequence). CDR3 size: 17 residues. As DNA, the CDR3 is TGTGCCAGCAGTCGCTACCGGGGGTCCTCACCCGGGGACGAGCAGTACTTC. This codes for CASSRYRGSSPGDEQYF.

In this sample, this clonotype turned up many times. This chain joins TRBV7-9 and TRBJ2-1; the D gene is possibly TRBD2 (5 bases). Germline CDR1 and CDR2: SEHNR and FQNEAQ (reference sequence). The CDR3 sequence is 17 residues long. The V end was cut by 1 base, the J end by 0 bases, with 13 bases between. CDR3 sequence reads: CASSLVGSGSSYNEQFF. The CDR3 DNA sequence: TGTGCCAGCAGCTTAGTAGGCTCGGGGAGCTCCTACAATGAGCAGTTCTTC.